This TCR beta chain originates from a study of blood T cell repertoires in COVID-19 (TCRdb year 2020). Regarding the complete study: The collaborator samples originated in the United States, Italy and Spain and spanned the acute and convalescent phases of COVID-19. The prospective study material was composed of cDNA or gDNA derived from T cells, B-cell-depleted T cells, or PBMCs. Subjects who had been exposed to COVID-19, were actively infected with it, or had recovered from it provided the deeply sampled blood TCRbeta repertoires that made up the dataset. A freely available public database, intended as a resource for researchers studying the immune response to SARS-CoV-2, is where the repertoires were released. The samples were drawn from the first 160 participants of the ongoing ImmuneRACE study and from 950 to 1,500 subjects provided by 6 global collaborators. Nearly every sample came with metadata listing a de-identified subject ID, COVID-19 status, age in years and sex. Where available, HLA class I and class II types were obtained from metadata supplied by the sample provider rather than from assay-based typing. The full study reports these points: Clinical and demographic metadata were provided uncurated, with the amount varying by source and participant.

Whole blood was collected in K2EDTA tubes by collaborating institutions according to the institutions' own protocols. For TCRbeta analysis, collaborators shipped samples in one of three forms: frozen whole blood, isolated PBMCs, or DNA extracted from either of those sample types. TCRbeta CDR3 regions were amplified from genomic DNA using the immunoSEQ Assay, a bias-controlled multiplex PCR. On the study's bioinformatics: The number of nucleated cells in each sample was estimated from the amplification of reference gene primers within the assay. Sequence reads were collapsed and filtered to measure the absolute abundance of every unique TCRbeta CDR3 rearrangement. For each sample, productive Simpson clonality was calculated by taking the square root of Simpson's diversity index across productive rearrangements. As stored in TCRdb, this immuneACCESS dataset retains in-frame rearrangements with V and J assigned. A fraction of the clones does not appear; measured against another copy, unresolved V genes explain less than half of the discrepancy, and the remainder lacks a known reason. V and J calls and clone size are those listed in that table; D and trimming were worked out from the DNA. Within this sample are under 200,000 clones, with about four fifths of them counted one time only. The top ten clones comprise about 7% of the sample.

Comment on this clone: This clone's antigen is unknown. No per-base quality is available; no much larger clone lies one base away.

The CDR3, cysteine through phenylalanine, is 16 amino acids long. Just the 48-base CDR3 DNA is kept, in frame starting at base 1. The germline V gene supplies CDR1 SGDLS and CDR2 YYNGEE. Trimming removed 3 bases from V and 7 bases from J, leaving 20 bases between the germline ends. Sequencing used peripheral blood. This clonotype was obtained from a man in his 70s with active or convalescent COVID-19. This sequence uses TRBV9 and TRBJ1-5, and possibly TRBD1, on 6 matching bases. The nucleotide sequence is TGTGCCAGCAGCGCCACGGCGGACAGTTATGGGCAGCCCCAGCATTTT. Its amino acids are CASSATADSYGQPQHF.